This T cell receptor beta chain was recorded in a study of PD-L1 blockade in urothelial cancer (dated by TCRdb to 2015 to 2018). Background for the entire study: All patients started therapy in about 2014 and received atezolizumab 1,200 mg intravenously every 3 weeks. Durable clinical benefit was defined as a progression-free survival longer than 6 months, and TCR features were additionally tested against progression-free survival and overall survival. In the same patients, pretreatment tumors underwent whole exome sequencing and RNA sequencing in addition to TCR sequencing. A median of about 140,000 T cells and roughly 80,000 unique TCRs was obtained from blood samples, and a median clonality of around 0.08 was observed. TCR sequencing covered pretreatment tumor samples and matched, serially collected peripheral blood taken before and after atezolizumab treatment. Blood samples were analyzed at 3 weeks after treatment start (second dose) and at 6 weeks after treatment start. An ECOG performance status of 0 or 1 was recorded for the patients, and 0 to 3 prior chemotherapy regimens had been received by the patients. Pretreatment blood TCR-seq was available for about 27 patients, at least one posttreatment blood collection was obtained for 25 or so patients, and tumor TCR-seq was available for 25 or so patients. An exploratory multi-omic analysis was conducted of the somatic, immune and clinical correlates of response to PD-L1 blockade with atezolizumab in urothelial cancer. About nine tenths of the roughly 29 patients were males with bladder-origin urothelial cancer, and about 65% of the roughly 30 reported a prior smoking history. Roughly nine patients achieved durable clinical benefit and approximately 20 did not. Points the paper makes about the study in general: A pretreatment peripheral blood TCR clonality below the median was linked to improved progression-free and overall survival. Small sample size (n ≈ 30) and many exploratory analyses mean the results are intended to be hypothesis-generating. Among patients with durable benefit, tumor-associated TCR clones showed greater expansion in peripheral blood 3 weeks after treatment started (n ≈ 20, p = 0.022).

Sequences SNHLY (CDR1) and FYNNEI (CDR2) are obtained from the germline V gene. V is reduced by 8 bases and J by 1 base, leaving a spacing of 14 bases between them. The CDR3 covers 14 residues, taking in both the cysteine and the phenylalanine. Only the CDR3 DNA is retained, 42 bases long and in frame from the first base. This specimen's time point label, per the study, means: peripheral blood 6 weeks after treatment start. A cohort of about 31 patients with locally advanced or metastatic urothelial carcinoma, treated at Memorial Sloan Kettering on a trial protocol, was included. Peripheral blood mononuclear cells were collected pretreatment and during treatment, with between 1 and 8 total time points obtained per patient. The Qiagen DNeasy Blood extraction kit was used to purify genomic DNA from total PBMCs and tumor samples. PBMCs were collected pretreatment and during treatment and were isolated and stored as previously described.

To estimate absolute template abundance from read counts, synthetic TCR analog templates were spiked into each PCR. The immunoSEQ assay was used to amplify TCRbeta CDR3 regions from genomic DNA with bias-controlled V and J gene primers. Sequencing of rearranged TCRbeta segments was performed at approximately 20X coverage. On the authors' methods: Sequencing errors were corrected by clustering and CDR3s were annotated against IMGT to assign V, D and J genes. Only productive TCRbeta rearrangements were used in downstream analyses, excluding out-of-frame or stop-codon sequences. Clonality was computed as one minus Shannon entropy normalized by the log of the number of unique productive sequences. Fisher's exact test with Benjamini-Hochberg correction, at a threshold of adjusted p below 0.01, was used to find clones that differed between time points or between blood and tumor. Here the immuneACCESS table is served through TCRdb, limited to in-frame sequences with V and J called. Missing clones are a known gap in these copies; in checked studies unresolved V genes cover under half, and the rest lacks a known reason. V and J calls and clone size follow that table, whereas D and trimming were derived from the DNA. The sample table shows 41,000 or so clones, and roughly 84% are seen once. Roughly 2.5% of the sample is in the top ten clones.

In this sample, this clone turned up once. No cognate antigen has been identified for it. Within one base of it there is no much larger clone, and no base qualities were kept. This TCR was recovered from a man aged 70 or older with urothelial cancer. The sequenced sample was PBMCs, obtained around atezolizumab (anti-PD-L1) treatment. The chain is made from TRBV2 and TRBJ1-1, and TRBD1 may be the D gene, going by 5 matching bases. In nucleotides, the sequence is TGTGCCAGCGGGGCCGGACGGAAGAACACTGAAGCTTTCTTT. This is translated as CASGAGRKNTEAFF.